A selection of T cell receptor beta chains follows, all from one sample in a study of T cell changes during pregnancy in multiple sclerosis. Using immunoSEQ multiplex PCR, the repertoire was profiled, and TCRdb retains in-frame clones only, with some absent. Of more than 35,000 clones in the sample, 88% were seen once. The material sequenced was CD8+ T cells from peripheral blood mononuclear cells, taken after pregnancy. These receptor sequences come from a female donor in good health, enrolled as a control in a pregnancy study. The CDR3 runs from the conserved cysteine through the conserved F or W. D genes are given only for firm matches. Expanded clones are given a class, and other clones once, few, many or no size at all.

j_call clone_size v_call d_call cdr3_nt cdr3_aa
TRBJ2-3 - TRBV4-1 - TGCGCCAGCAGCCAAGAGAGTAGCGGCACAGATACGCAGTATTTT CASSQESSGTDTQYF
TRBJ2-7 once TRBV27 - TGTGCCAGCAGTTTATCGGGGACACTAACCTACGAGCAGTACTTC CASSLSGTLTYEQYF
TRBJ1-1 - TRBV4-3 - TGCGCCAGCAGCCAAGAAACGGTCCTAAACACTGAAGCTTTCTTT CASSQETVLNTEAFF
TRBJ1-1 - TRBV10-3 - TGTGCCATCAGTGAGAGACGGGGGATGAACACTGAAGCTTTCTTT CAISERRGMNTEAFF
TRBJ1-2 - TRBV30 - TGTGCCTATAGAGGCCTTGGCTACACCTTC CAYRGLGYTF
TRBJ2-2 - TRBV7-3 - TGTGCCAGCAGCCCGACATCCGCAGGGAACACCGGGGAGCTGTTTTTT CASSPTSAGNTGELFF
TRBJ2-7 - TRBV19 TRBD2 TGTGCCAGTAGTGCAGGACTAGCGGGGGGGTCCTACGAGCAGTACTTC CASSAGLAGGSYEQYF
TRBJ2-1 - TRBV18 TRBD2 TGTGCCAGCTCACAGAAGACTAGCGGGGGTGAGCAGTTCTTC CASSQKTSGGEQFF
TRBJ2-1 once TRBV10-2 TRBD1 TGCGCCAGCAACCGACGACAGGGCTCCTACAATGAGCAGTTCTTC CASNRRQGSYNEQFF
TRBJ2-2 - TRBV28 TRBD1 TGTGCCAGCTTGACAGGGTTCGCCGGGGAGCTGTTTTTT CASLTGFAGELFF
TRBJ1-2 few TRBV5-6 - TGTGCCAGCAGCCCCGGGGGGATGGACTATGGCTACACCTTC CASSPGGMDYGYTF
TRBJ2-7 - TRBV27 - TGTGCCAGCAGTTTAGCGACAGGAAGCTCCTACGAGCAGTACTTC CASSLATGSSYEQYF
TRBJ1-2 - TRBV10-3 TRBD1 TGTGCCATCAGTGAGACGTCAGGGGGCGCGTCTGGCTACACCTTC CAISETSGGASGYTF
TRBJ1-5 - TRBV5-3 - TGTGCCAGAAGCTTGGTTTGGAGTCCCGACAGACATCAGCCCCAGCATTTT CARSLVWSPDRHQPQHF
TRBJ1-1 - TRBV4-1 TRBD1 TGCGCCAGCAGCCAAGCCGGGCAGGGGGGCAACACTGAAGCTTTCTTT CASSQAGQGGNTEAFF
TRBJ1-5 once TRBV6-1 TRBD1 TGTGCCAGCAGTGAAGCTGGGACAGGATATGGTTATAGCAATCAGCCCCAGCATTTT CASSEAGTGYGYSNQPQHF
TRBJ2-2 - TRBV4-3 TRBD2 TGCGCCAGCAGCCAGTCGCTAGCGGGGGCCCCCGGGGAGCTGTTTTTT CASSQSLAGAPGELFF
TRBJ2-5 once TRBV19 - TGTGCCAGTAGTATGTTCCCCACATACAGGGAGGGGGAGACCCAGTACTTC CASSMFPTYREGETQYF
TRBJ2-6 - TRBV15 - TGTGCCACCAGCGGAGATCACTCTGGGGCCAACGTCCTGACTTTC CATSGDHSGANVLTF
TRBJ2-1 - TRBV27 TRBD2 TGTGCCAGCAGCCCCCCAGCGGGGAGACACAATGAGCAGTTCTTC CASSPPAGRHNEQFF
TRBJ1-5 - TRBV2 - TGTGCCAGCAGTGAGGCTGGGGGCTGGCAGCCCCAGCATTTT CASSEAGGWQPQHF
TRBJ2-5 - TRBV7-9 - TGTGCCAGCAGCGCCCGGACAAGGCAAGAGACCCAGTACTTC CASSARTRQETQYF
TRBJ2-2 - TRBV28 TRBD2 TGTGCCAGCAGTCGGGGACTAGTACCGACGAACACCGGGGAGCTGTTTTTT CASSRGLVPTNTGELFF
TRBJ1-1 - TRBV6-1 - TGTGCCAGCAGTGAATGGGCAGGGATGGACACTGAAGCTTTCTTT CASSEWAGMDTEAFF
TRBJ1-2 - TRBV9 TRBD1 TGTGCCAGCAGCGCCGACCTGGACAGGGGCGAACAGGGCTACACCTTC CASSADLDRGEQGYTF
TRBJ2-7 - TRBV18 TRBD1 TGTGCCAGCTCACCTTCTGGGACAGGGGGATACGAGCAGTACTTC CASSPSGTGGYEQYF
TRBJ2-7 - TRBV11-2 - TGTGCCAGCAGCTTAGTTACAGGGATCTCCTACGAGCAGTACTTC CASSLVTGISYEQYF
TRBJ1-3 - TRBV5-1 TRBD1 TGCGCCAGCAGCTTGTGGAGCGGGGCAGGGGGCCTATTCTCTGGAAACACCATATATTTT CASSLWSGAGGLFSGNTIYF
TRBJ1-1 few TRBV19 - TGTGCCAGTACCCTAGCAATCGGTTTGAGCACTGAAGCTTTCTTT CASTLAIGLSTEAFF
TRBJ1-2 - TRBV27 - TGTGCCAGCATTCCTAATACCGACAGTCCCTATGGCTACACCTTC CASIPNTDSPYGYTF
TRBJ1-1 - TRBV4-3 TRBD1 TGCGCCAGCAGCCCTGGGACAGGGACATACATGAACACTGAAGCTTTCTTT CASSPGTGTYMNTEAFF
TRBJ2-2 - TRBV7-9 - TGTGCCAGCAGCTACCGACTATTAGGGGAGCTGTTTTTT CASSYRLLGELFF
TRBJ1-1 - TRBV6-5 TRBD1 TGTGCCAGCAGTTACTCCGGGACAGGGTACACTGAAGCTTTCTTT CASSYSGTGYTEAFF